This TCR beta chain appears in the sequencing data of a study of blood T cell repertoires in COVID-19. Background on the study: Nucleic acid was either cDNA or gDNA, and it came from T cells, B-cell-depleted T cells, or PBMCs.

As originally analysed: From reference gene primer amplification, estimates of nucleated cell counts were derived. TCRdb's table, derived via immunoSEQ multiplex PCR, lists solely in-frame clones and lacks some. V, J and clone size were drawn from that table, and D and trimming were deduced from the DNA. This sample carries around 30,000 clones, approximately 90% of them seen once, and the ten largest clones take approximately 10%. Germline V CDR1 and CDR2: SGHVS, FQNEAQ. The CDR3 length is 16 residues. V lost 1 base and J lost 2, with 15 bases in between. The chain couples TRBV7-8 to TRBJ2-7; D is undetermined. The clonotype comes from a human donor in a cohort sampled during active COVID-19. Sequencing was done on a sample of peripheral blood. CDR3 bases: TGTGCCAGCAGCTTAGGTTGGTCGGGTTCAACCTACGAGCAGTACTTC. Translated: CASSLGWSGSTYEQYF.